Described below is a single TCR beta chain sequence and its context. TCRdb's copy holds only in-frame clones and misses some; the assay was immunoSEQ multiplex PCR. Among roughly 200,000 clones listed, over 60% were seen once. There are 15 residues in the CDR3. CDR1 and CDR2 from the germline V gene are LNHNV and YYDKDF (reference sequence). The V end lost 0 bases, the J end lost 4 bases, and 10 bases lay between the germline ends. This entry comes from a study of cytotoxic CD8 clonotypes in ibrutinib-treated CLL. Across the whole study: Patients: more than 10 relapsed/refractory, approximately 15 treatment-naive, roughly 17 IGHV unmutated.

The chain joins TRBV15 to TRBJ2-1, with D perhaps TRBD1 or TRBD2 (6 bases each). Sequencing was performed on PBMCs, taken after 24 months of ibrutinib treatment. The clonotype was recovered from a human donor with chronic lymphocytic leukemia. CDR3 residues: CATSRDRGRYNEQFF. The CDR3 nucleotides read TGTGCCACCAGCAGAGATAGGGGGAGGTACAATGAGCAGTTCTTC. The complete variable domain, with remaining parts taken from reference TRBV15 and TRBJ2-1, reads DAMVIQNPRYQVTQFGKPVTLSCSQTLNHNVMYWYQQKSSQAPKLLFHYYDKDFNNEADTPDNFQSRRPNTSFCFLDIRSPGLGDTAMYLCATSRDRGRYNEQFFGPGTRLTVL.